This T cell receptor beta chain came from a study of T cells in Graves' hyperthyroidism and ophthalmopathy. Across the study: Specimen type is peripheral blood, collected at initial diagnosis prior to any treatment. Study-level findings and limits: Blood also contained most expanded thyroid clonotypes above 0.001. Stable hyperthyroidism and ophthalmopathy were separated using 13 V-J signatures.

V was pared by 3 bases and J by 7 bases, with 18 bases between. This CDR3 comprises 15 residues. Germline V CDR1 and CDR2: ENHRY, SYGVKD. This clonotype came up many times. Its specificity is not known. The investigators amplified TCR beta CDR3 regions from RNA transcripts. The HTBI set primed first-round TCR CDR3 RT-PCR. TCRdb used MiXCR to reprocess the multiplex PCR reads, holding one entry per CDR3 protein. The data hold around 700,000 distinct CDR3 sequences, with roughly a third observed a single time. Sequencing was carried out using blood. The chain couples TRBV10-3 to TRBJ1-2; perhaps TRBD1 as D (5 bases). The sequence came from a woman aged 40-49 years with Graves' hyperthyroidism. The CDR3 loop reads CAISDVRIGGSGYTF. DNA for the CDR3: TGTGCCATCAGTGATGTAAGGATCGGGGGTAGTGGCTACACCTTC.